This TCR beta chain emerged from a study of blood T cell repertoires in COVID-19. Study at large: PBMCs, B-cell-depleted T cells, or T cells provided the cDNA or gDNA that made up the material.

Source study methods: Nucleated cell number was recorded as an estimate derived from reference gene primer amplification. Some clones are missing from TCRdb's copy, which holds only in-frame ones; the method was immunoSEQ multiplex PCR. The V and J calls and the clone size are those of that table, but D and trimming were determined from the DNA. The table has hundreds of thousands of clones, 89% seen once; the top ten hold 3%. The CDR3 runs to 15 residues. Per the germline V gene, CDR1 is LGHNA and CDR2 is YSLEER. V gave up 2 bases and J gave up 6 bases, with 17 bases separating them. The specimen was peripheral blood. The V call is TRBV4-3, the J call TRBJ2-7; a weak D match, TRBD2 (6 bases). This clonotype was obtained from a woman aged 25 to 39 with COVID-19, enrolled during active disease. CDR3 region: CASSQQEGISGEQYF. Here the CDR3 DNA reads TGCGCCAGCAGCCAACAGGAGGGGATCTCCGGCGAGCAGTACTTC.